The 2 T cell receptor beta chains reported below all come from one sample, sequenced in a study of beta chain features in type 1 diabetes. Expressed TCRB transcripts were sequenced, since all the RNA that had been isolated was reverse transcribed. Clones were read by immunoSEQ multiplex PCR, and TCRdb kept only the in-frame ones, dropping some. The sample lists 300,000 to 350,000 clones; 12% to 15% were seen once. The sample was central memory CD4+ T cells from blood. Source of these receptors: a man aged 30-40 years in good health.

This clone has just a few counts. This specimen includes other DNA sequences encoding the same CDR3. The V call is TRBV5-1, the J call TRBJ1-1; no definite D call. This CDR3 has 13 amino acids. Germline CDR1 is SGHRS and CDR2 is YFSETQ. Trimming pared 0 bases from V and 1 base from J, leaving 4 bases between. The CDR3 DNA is TGCGCCAGCAGCTTGGCCGGGAACACTGAAGCTTTCTTT. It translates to CASSLAGNTEAFF. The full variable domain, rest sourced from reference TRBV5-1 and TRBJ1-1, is KAGVTQTPRYLIKTRGQQVTLSCSPISGHRSVSWYQQTPGQGLQFLFEYFSETQRNKGNFPGRFSGRQFSNSRSEMNVSTLELGDSALYLCASSLAGNTEAFFGQGTRLTVV.

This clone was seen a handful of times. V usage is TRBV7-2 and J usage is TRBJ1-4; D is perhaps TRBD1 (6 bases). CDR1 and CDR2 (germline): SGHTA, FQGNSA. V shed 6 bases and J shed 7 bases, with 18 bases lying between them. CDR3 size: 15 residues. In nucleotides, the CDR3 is TGTGCCAGCAGGGGACGGGGGGCGCGGGCTGAAAAACTGTTTTTT. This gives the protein CASRGRGARAEKLFF. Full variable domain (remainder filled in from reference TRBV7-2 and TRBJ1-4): GAGVSQSPSNKVTEKGKDVELRCDPISGHTALYWYRQSLGQGLEFLIYFQGNSAPDKSGLPSDRFSAERTGGSVSTLTIQRTQQEDSAVYLCASRGRGARAEKLFFGSGTQLSVL.